These 25 T cell receptor beta chains came from one sample sequenced in a study of blood T cell repertoires in COVID-19. Profiling relied on immunoSEQ multiplex PCR, and the TCRdb table lists in-frame clones only, not all of them. This sample has 120,000 or so clones, with approximately 81% found just once. The sample taken for sequencing was peripheral blood. Receptor source: a woman in her forties or fifties with acute or convalescent COVID-19.

The rearrangement links TRBV11-2 to TRBJ1-2, with D possibly TRBD1 on 6 matching bases. Germline assignment: CDR1 SGHAT and CDR2 FQNNGV. The CDR3 covers 15 residues. Trimming pared 5 bases from V and 4 bases from J, leaving 17 bases between. The CDR3 bases are TGTGCCAGCAGCCCTAACAGGGCGGTCGCCTATGGCTACACCTTC. As protein: CASSPNRAVAYGYTF.

The chain links TRBV6-5 to TRBJ2-2, with TRBD2 matching 7 bases. The V and J ends lost 6 bases and 0 bases, in that order; junction bases with no gene match: 4. This CDR3 is built from 15 residues. The germline V gene has CDR1 MNHEY and CDR2 SVGAGI. Here the CDR3 reads CASRRLATNTGELFF. The CDR3 DNA reads TGTGCCAGCAGACGACTAGCCACGAACACCGGGGAGCTGTTTTTT.

The chain has TRBV27 and TRBJ1-5; D perhaps matches TRBD1 (5 bases). The V end was cut by 0 bases, the J end by 2 bases, with 11 bases between. CDR3 size: 16 residues. Germline V gene data show CDR1 as MNHEY and CDR2 as SMNVEV (reference sequence). CDR3 protein: CASSLSGGVGNQPQHF. DNA of the CDR3: TGTGCCAGCAGTTTATCGGGAGGGGTCGGCAATCAGCCCCAGCATTTT.

The J gene is TRBJ1-2, the V gene TRBV2; 7 bases fit TRBD1. Per the germline V gene, CDR1 is SNHLY and CDR2 is FYNNEI. This CDR3 has 16 amino acids. V trimming: 7 bases; J trimming: 3 bases; junction bases outside the gene matches: 14. This CDR3 reads CASIGVRQGVDYGYTF. The CDR3 region has the DNA TGTGCCAGCATCGGCGTGAGACAGGGTGTAGACTATGGCTACACCTTC.

The rearrangement uses TRBV28 and TRBJ1-2; 10 nucleotides align to TRBD1. This CDR3 region has 15 residues. From germline, CDR1 is MDHEN and CDR2 SYDVKM. V lost 5 bases and J lost 3; bases outside the gene matches: 6. CDR3 nucleotide sequence: TGTGCCAGCAGTCCCAGGGACAGGGGTTACTATGGCTACACCTTC. Translating gives CASSPRDRGYYGYTF.

The V gene is TRBV18, the J gene TRBJ2-5; D is possibly TRBD1 (6 bases). Germline V gives CDR1 KGHSH, CDR2 LQKENI. The CDR3 has 15 residues. Trimming shortened V by 1 base and J by 1 base, and 10 bases separated the two germline ends. The CDR3 loop reads CASSPLQGSQETQYF. CDR3 coding DNA: TGTGCCAGCTCACCACTCCAGGGGTCCCAAGAGACCCAGTACTTC.

This sequence joins TRBV6-5 and TRBJ2-1; D is possibly TRBD1 (5 bases). V was trimmed by 3 bases and J by 1 base, leaving 10 bases between them. This CDR3 is 15 amino acids long. Germline V gives CDR1 MNHEY, CDR2 SVGAGI. CDR3 nucleotide sequence: TGTGCCAGCAGTTATGGGGCGCTGTCCTACAATGAGCAGTTCTTC. Amino acids: CASSYGALSYNEQFF.

V and J are TRBV4-2 and TRBJ2-1; 11 bases match TRBD2. Germline V lookup: CDR1 LGHNA, CDR2 YNFKEQ. With V trimmed by 4 bases and J by 6 bases, 8 bases remained unmatched. This CDR3 comprises 16 residues. This CDR3 is CASSPSPGTSGNEQFF. The CDR3 region has the DNA TGTGCCAGCAGCCCGTCGCCCGGGACTAGCGGCAATGAGCAGTTCTTC.

The chain combines TRBV6-5 with TRBJ2-7, with 7 bases identical to TRBD2. Unmatched junction bases numbered 5, after V lost 6 bases and J lost 0 bases. The CDR3 has 14 amino acids. CDR1 is MNHEY, CDR2 SVGAGI, per germline. The CDR3 spells CASRGGGYSYEQYF. DNA for the CDR3: TGTGCCAGCAGGGGCGGGGGTTACTCCTACGAGCAGTACTTC.

The gene calls are TRBV7-9 and TRBJ2-5; TRBD1 might be the D (6 bases). Trimming removed 5 bases from V and 5 bases from J, with 24 bases in between. Per germline, CDR1 SEHNR and CDR2 FQNEAQ (reference sequence). The length of the CDR3 is 17 residues. The CDR3 DNA follows: TGTGCCAGCAGCCCTGCCATGGGGGCGGAAGGGCGGGAGACCCAGTACTTC. It specifies CASSPAMGAEGRETQYF.

The rearrangement joins TRBV3-1 (or the pseudogene TRBV3-2) to TRBJ1-5; the D gene is possibly TRBD1 (6 bases). The CDR3 is 14 residues long. CDR1 and CDR2 from the germline V gene are LGHDT and YNNKEL (reference sequence). The V and J ends lost 6 bases and 7 bases respectively, with 16 bases between them. Written as DNA, the CDR3 is TGTGCCAGCAGTTCGGACAGTACCTGGCAGCCCCAGCATTTT. Protein: CASSSDSTWQPQHF.

J is TRBJ2-5 and V is TRBV7-2; 8 nucleotides align to TRBD2. CDR3 size: 15 residues. Germline assignment: CDR1 SGHTA and CDR2 FQGNSA. V lost 2 bases and J lost 4; bases outside the gene matches: 6. The CDR3: CASSLRSSGSETQYF. CDR3 DNA: TGTGCCAGCAGCTTAAGGTCTAGCGGGTCAGAGACCCAGTACTTC.

This clone was seen at least ten times. Within the sample, other DNA sequences also encode this same CDR3. The V gene is TRBV28, the J gene TRBJ1-2; D not certain. The CDR3 consists of 12 residues. Deletions cut 5 bases from V and 1 base from J, with 5 bases between. CDR1 MDHEN and CDR2 SYDVKM come from the germline V gene. DNA of the CDR3: TGTGCCAGCAGTCCCCTTAACTATGGCTACACCTTC. Translated, it gives CASSPLNYGYTF.

The chain is built from TRBV29-1 and TRBJ2-1; 11 bases are a match to TRBD2. The CDR3 is 15 amino acids. Germline V gene sequence: CDR1 SQVTM, CDR2 ANQGSEA. The ends lost 5 bases at V and 1 base at J; junction bases unmatched: 4. CDR3: CSVPRTSGSYNEQFF. In DNA, the CDR3 is TGCAGCGTTCCCCGGACTAGCGGGTCCTACAATGAGCAGTTCTTC.

Only a few counts were recorded for this clone. The chain has TRBV9 and TRBJ2-7, with D possibly being TRBD2 (5 bases). The CDR3 runs to 15 residues. The V gene's germline CDR1 is SGDLS and CDR2 YYNGEE. The germline V and J ends were trimmed by 0 bases and 7 bases, with 17 bases remaining between them. This CDR3 is CASSVEGGQSGEQYF. CDR3 coding DNA: TGTGCCAGCAGCGTAGAGGGCGGTCAGTCGGGGGAGCAGTACTTC.

The CDR3 DNA reads TGTGCCAGCAGCCACCGAAGGGGAGGTAGCTACAATGAGCAGTTCTTC. Its translation: CASSHRRGGSYNEQFF. V is TRBV5-8 and J is TRBJ2-1; D may be TRBD2 (6 bases). Looked up from germline, CDR1 is SGHTS and CDR2 is YDEGEE. This CDR3 region has 16 residues. With 4 bases removed from V and 3 bases from J, the gap between germline ends came to 17 bases.

This clone has only one observation. The chain has TRBV19 and TRBJ2-5; 9 nucleotides line up with TRBD2. The CDR3 is 15 residues long. The V gene end was trimmed by 1 base and the J gene end by 5 bases; junction bases not matched to a gene: 5. CDR1 and CDR2 (germline): LNHDA, SQIVND (reference sequence). For the CDR3, the DNA is TGTGCCAGTAGTATAGGGCTAGCGGGATCTGAGACCCAGTACTTC. This translates into CASSIGLAGSETQYF.

The chain joins TRBV6-4 to TRBJ2-1; 8 bases agree with TRBD2. The CDR3 spans 13 residues. The V and J ends lost 6 bases and 9 bases, in that order; junction bases with no gene match: 7. Germline CDR1 is MRHNA and CDR2 is SNTAGT. The CDR3 nucleotides read TGTGCCAGCAGATTTAGCGGGGAGGGTGAGCAGTTCTTC. Its translation is CASRFSGEGEQFF.

The gene calls are TRBV3-1 (or the pseudogene TRBV3-2) and TRBJ1-2; 7 bases align to TRBD1. The trim removed 5 bases at V and 3 bases at J, leaving 9 bases unmatched. CDR1 and CDR2 (germline): LGHDT, YNNKEL (reference sequence). The CDR3 consists of 15 residues. The CDR3 sequence: CASSSRQGLDYGYTF. DNA of the CDR3: TGTGCCAGCAGCAGCCGACAGGGCCTAGACTATGGCTACACCTTC.

V gene TRBV7-9 combines with J gene TRBJ2-1; 9 nucleotides align to TRBD2. This CDR3 region has 15 residues. Germline CDR1 is SEHNR and CDR2 is FQNEAQ (reference sequence). V was clipped by 6 bases and J by 6 bases; unmatched bases: 9. CDR3 nucleotide sequence: TGTGCCAGCAGAATCAGCGGGAGGCCCCCCAATGAGCAGTTCTTC. Its protein product is CASRISGRPPNEQFF.

This CDR3 reads CATREDGNTEAFF. As DNA, the CDR3 is TGTGCCACCAGGGAGGACGGGAACACTGAAGCTTTCTTT. This chain connects TRBV24-1 to TRBJ1-1; D uncertain. The CDR3 runs 13 residues. V dropped 7 bases and J dropped 1 base, with 9 bases sitting between them. The germline V gene encodes CDR1 KGHDR and CDR2 SFDVKD.

The chain uses TRBV9 and TRBJ2-2; a weak D match, TRBD1 (6 bases). The CDR3 is 14 amino acids. Germline CDR1 SGDLS, CDR2 YYNGEE. V lost 3 bases and J 0 bases, leaving 6 bases between the germline ends. CDR3 sequence reads: CASSGTANTGELFF. The CDR3 nucleotides read TGTGCCAGCAGCGGGACAGCGAACACCGGGGAGCTGTTTTTT.

The rearrangement joins TRBV11-3 to TRBJ1-2; 8 positions match TRBD1. CDR3 size: 13 residues. The germline CDR1 and CDR2 sequences are SGHNT and YENEEA. V was clipped by 5 bases and J by 5 bases; unmatched bases: 4. For the CDR3, the DNA is TGTGCCAGCAGCCAGCGACAGGGGTATGGCTACACCTTC. As protein: CASSQRQGYGYTF. The full variable domain, its missing parts supplied by reference TRBV11-3 and TRBJ1-2, is EAGVVQSPRYKIIEKKQPVAFWCNPISGHNTLYWYLQNLGQGPELLIRYENEEAVDDSQLPKDRFSAERLKGVDSTLKIQPAELGDSAVYLCASSQRQGYGYTFGSGTRLTVV.

The J gene is TRBJ2-1, the V gene TRBV18; D not resolved. Deletions cut 3 bases from V and 9 bases from J, with 12 bases between. The CDR3 loop spans 13 amino acids. Germline CDR1 KGHSH, CDR2 LQKENI. The CDR3, as DNA: TGTGCCAGCTCACCGGCCTCAGAAGTTGAGCAGTTCTTC. This gives the protein CASSPASEVEQFF.

The V gene is TRBV11-3, the J gene TRBJ2-2; D may be TRBD2 (5 bases). Germline V CDR1 and CDR2: SGHNT, YENEEA. The CDR3 sequence is 17 residues long. V gave up 1 base and J gave up 4 bases, with 16 bases separating them. The CDR3 coding sequence is TGTGCCAGCAGCTTAGGTGGGAGCGCGGCAGCCACCGGGGAGCTGTTTTTT. Translated, it gives CASSLGGSAAATGELFF.